This T cell receptor (beta chain) comes out of a study of T cell changes during pregnancy in multiple sclerosis. CDR1 and CDR2 (germline): MNHNS, SASEGT. This CDR3 is built from 14 residues. V lost 8 bases and J lost 1, with 12 bases in between. Generated by immunoSEQ multiplex PCR, the TCRdb table keeps only in-frame clones and is missing some. Among approximately 42,000 clones, around four fifths were seen once, and the ten largest hold around 0.65%. The rearrangement uses TRBV6-1 and TRBJ1-5; D call uncertain. The starting material was CD4+ T cells from peripheral blood mononuclear cells, obtained before pregnancy. This TCR came from a female donor with multiple sclerosis, enrolled in a pregnancy study. CDR3 in DNA: TGTGCCAGCGTCCAGGTTGTCAGCAATCAGCCCCAGCATTTT. Protein product: CASVQVVSNQPQHF.